The entry that follows covers one T cell receptor (beta chain) sequence. Data came from immunoSEQ multiplex PCR; TCRdb stores just in-frame clones and leaves some out. The sample consists of about 150,000 clones, roughly 90% of them appearing once. This entry comes from a study of cytomegalovirus exposure and HLA in healthy donors. The donors were in the roughly 110-subject validation cohort; that cohort was separate from the roughly 730-subject first cohort. The length of the CDR3 is 14 residues. Germline V gene lookup returns CDR1 MDHEN and CDR2 SYDVKM. Deletions cut 7 bases from V and 1 base from J, with 14 bases between.

This TCR was sampled from a man aged 18 to 29 in good health and CMV-seropositive. The chain has TRBV28 and TRBJ2-7, with TRBD1 as a possible D gene (6 bases). Sequencing input: PBMCs. CDR3 DNA sequence: TGTGCCAGCAAGACCTTCAGGGGTTCCTACGAGCAGTACTTC. Encoded protein: CASKTFRGSYEQYF.